These T cell receptor beta chains were read from a single sample in a study of blood T cell repertoires in COVID-19. Data came from immunoSEQ multiplex PCR; TCRdb stores just in-frame clones and leaves some out. This sample carries 470,000 or so clones, around 88% of them seen once, and the ten largest clones take 4.3%. Sequencing input: peripheral blood. These receptors were obtained from a woman younger than 45 with acute or convalescent COVID-19. CDR3s include the opening cysteine and the closing phenylalanine or tryptophan. Fields, in order: V gene, D gene, clone size, J gene, CDR3 protein, CDR3 DNA. A D gene is named only where the DNA matches it firmly. Some rows mark clone size as missing; the rest say once, few, many or name a class of expanded clone.

TRBV5-4	NA	NA	TRBJ2-5	CASSPRGGIGETQYF	TGTGCCAGCAGCCCCCGTGGAGGGATAGGAGAGACCCAGTACTTC
TRBV3-1/TRBV3-2	TRBD1	NA	TRBJ2-5	CASSELRDRGREETQYF	TGTGCCAGCAGCGAACTCCGGGACAGGGGTAGGGAAGAGACCCAGTACTTC
TRBV5-4	TRBD2	NA	TRBJ2-3	CASSVAGGGNTDTQYF	TGTGCCAGCAGCGTAGCGGGGGGCGGAAACACAGATACGCAGTATTTT
TRBV19	TRBD2	NA	TRBJ2-3	CASSVPGLAGGLDTQYF	TGTGCCAGTAGTGTTCCCGGACTAGCGGGGGGGCTTGATACGCAGTATTTT
TRBV11-2	TRBD2	NA	TRBJ2-3	CASSPRLAGTDTQYF	TGTGCCAGCAGCCCTAGACTAGCGGGCACAGATACGCAGTATTTT
TRBV3-1/TRBV3-2	TRBD2	few	TRBJ2-5	CASSQGLAGKGTQYF	TGTGCCAGCAGCCAAGGTCTAGCGGGTAAAGGTACCCAGTACTTC
TRBV7-3	TRBD2	NA	TRBJ2-1	CASSYSGGAPNEQFF	TGTGCCAGCAGCTATAGCGGGGGAGCTCCCAATGAGCAGTTCTTC
TRBV7-9	NA	NA	TRBJ2-1	CASSLNRDFYNEQFF	TGTGCCAGCAGCTTAAACCGGGACTTCTACAATGAGCAGTTCTTC
TRBV15	TRBD1	NA	TRBJ2-7	CATSTSGQGSYEQYF	TGTGCCACCAGCACCTCGGGACAGGGCTCCTACGAGCAGTACTTC
TRBV3-1/TRBV3-2	NA	NA	TRBJ2-5	CASSHRSVETQYF	TGTGCCAGCAGCCATCGTAGTGTCGAGACCCAGTACTTC
TRBV3-1/TRBV3-2	TRBD1	NA	TRBJ2-7	CASSQVRGREQYF	TGTGCCAGCAGCCAAGTCAGGGGGCGGGAGCAGTACTTC
TRBV7-2	NA	NA	TRBJ2-5	CASSLVGSGQETQYF	TGTGCCAGCAGCTTAGTAGGGAGCGGACAAGAGACCCAGTACTTC
TRBV27	NA	few	TRBJ1-5	CASSLLQDSNQPQHF	TGTGCCAGCAGTTTACTCCAGGATAGCAATCAGCCCCAGCATTTT
TRBV30	TRBD1	NA	TRBJ1-6	CAPNRTGDSYNSPLHF	TGTGCCCCCAACCGCACAGGGGACTCCTATAATTCACCCCTCCACTTT
TRBV6-6	NA	NA	TRBJ2-7	CASSGADPYEQYF	TGTGCCAGCAGTGGGGCAGACCCCTACGAGCAGTACTTC
TRBV9	NA	NA	TRBJ1-4	CASSVSDKKLFF	TGTGCCAGCAGCGTATCGGACAAGAAACTGTTTTTT
TRBV27	TRBD1	NA	TRBJ1-6	CASRPGTGHYPLHF	TGTGCCAGCAGGCCAGGGACAGGGCACTATCCCCTCCACTTT
TRBV30	NA	NA	TRBJ2-1	CAWKGGPYNEQFF	TGTGCCTGGAAAGGGGGACCCTACAATGAGCAGTTCTTC
TRBV10-3	TRBD2	NA	TRBJ2-3	CAISAGTSGGAIFTDTQYF	TGTGCCATCAGTGCTGGGACTAGCGGGGGGGCGATCTTCACAGATACGCAGTATTTT
TRBV28	TRBD1	NA	TRBJ1-3	CASSLGQSSGNTIYF	TGTGCCAGCAGTTTGGGACAGAGCTCTGGAAACACCATATATTTT
TRBV3-1/TRBV3-2	NA	NA	TRBJ2-7	CASSPPDGTSSYEQYF	TGTGCCAGCAGCCCCCCGGACGGTACTAGCTCCTACGAGCAGTACTTC
TRBV27	NA	NA	TRBJ1-5	CASSPGISNQPQHF	TGTGCCAGCAGTCCAGGGATCAGCAATCAGCCCCAGCATTTT
TRBV1	NA	NA	TRBJ2-1	CTSSLEKGTSDLCNEQFF	TGCACCAGCAGCCTAGAGAAAGGGACTAGCGATCTATGCAATGAGCAGTTCTTC
TRBV30	NA	NA	TRBJ1-1	CAWTRDTQAAFF	TGTGCCTGGACCCGGGACACTCAAGCGGCTTTCTTT
TRBV9	NA	NA	TRBJ2-2	CASSGTIGELFF	TGTGCCAGCAGCGGGACAATCGGGGAGCTGTTTTTT
TRBV19	TRBD1	NA	TRBJ1-2	CASSIPNSDRVDGYTF	TGTGCCAGTAGTATCCCAAACTCGGACAGGGTCGATGGCTACACCTTC
TRBV9	TRBD2	NA	TRBJ2-1	CASSVVPTSRNNEQFF	TGTGCCAGCAGCGTAGTTCCGACTAGCAGAAACAATGAGCAGTTCTTC
TRBV4-1	TRBD2	NA	TRBJ2-5	CASSRGLVTSGQETQYF	TGCGCCAGCAGCCGAGGTTTGGTAACTAGCGGTCAAGAGACCCAGTACTTC
TRBV19	NA	NA	TRBJ1-1	CASSIEQGRGAEAFF	TGTGCCAGTAGTATCGAACAAGGGAGAGGTGCTGAAGCTTTCTTT
TRBV2	NA	NA	TRBJ2-6	CASRNQGSGANVLTF	TGTGCCAGCAGGAACCAGGGTTCCGGGGCCAACGTCCTGACTTTC
TRBV2	NA	NA	TRBJ1-4	CASSEGGGTNEKLFF	TGTGCCAGCAGTGAAGGTGGGGGCACTAATGAAAAACTGTTTTTT
TRBV6-6	NA	NA	TRBJ2-7	CASKPRGAAYEQYF	TGTGCCAGTAAGCCCCGGGGTGCGGCCTACGAGCAGTACTTC
TRBV12-3/TRBV12-4	NA	NA	TRBJ2-7	CASSYRPYEQYF	TGTGCCAGCAGTTACAGGCCCTACGAGCAGTACTTC
TRBV29-1	NA	NA	TRBJ1-3	CSGEGAGNTIYF	TGCAGCGGGGAGGGAGCCGGAAACACCATATATTTT
TRBV11-2	TRBD1	NA	TRBJ2-7	CASSQAIRGRFYEQYF	TGTGCCAGCAGCCAGGCGATTAGGGGGCGCTTCTACGAGCAGTACTTC
TRBV29-1	TRBD2	NA	TRBJ2-2	CSVLTSGMNTGELFF	TGCAGCGTGCTTACTAGCGGGATGAACACCGGGGAGCTGTTTTTT
TRBV12-3/TRBV12-4	NA	NA	TRBJ1-6	CASSLRANSPLHF	TGTGCCAGCAGTTTGCGGGCTAATTCACCCCTCCACTTT
TRBV3-1/TRBV3-2	TRBD1	NA	TRBJ1-4	CASSPQGQGGEKLFF	TGTGCCAGCAGCCCTCAGGGACAGGGCGGCGAAAAACTGTTTTTT
TRBV4-1	TRBD1	NA	TRBJ1-5	CASSQAPATGGNQPQHF	TGCGCCAGCAGCCAAGCCCCAGCGACAGGGGGCAATCAGCCCCAGCATTTT
TRBV15	TRBD1	NA	TRBJ2-4	CATSRDLARTGEIAKNIQYF	TGTGCCACCAGCAGAGATCTCGCACGGACAGGCGAGATAGCCAAAAACATTCAGTACTTC
TRBV4-1	NA	NA	TRBJ1-5	CASSQAGRHQPQHF	TGCGCCAGCAGCCAAGCGGGTCGGCATCAGCCCCAGCATTTT
TRBV18	TRBD1	NA	TRBJ2-1	CASSPRDRPSSYNEQFF	TGTGCCAGCTCACCTAGGGACAGACCTTCCTCCTACAATGAGCAGTTCTTC
TRBV14	NA	NA	TRBJ2-5	CASSQDGGRSVETQYF	TGTGCCAGCAGCCAAGATGGGGGCAGGTCTGTGGAGACCCAGTACTTC
TRBV5-4	TRBD2	NA	TRBJ2-3	CASSSGLAGVSGTQYF	TGTGCCAGCAGCTCCGGACTAGCGGGGGTCTCAGGGACGCAGTATTTT
TRBV9	TRBD2	NA	TRBJ2-1	CASSRIAGGNEQFF	TGTGCCAGCAGCAGAATAGCGGGGGGTAATGAGCAGTTCTTC
TRBV4-1	NA	few	TRBJ2-7	CASSRQESSYEQYF	TGCGCCAGCAGCCGACAGGAGAGCTCCTACGAGCAGTACTTC
TRBV3-1/TRBV3-2	NA	NA	TRBJ2-2	CASSQDPSVVTGELFF	TGTGCCAGCAGCCAAGACCCATCAGTCGTCACCGGGGAGCTGTTTTTT
TRBV4-1	NA	NA	TRBJ1-4	CASSQGGAEWEKLFF	TGCGCCAGCAGCCAAGGGGGCGCCGAGTGGGAAAAACTGTTTTTT